This T cell receptor beta chain is drawn from a study of T-cell reconstitution after alpha-beta-depleted transplantation in children. Study findings and constraints: Reportedly, alpha-beta T cells present about two months post-transplant originated from several hundred expanded clones of graft origin. Day-60 TCRbeta diversity that was high in some patients was derived from surviving recipient T cells and thymic progenitors. Diversity and T-cell counts at one year after transplant derived mostly from new T cells.

This clonotype was seen more than once but under ten times. Its antigen is as yet unknown. Molecular barcoding with unique molecular identifiers was used for the TCRbeta library. TCRdb passed the PCR reads through MiXCR, listing each CDR3 protein once. The sample includes 500,000 to 600,000 distinct CDR3 sequences, roughly 30% of them seen just once. Germline CDR1 and CDR2: DFQATT and SNEGSKA (reference sequence). The CDR3 length is 12 residues. V lost 5 bases to trimming and J lost 4 bases, with 9 bases between them. The rearrangement joins TRBV20-1 to TRBJ1-5; D ambiguous. The material was PBMCs, obtained before TCRalphabeta/CD19-depleted stem cell transplant. The receptor was isolated from a boy in the first two years of life with Wiskott-Aldrich syndrome, due to receive a stem cell transplant. CDR3: CSAAPPNQPQHF. As DNA, the CDR3 is TGCAGTGCTGCACCCCCTAATCAGCCCCAGCATTTT.